Each of the 28 T cell receptor beta chains below was sequenced from the same sample in a study of T cells after yellow fever vaccination. A single record per CDR3 protein comes from TCRdb applying MiXCR to the 5' RACE reads. The repertoire includes about 320,000 distinct CDR3 sequences, 6.8% of them detected once, and 15% to 20% sits in the top ten. Sample: PBMCs, taken about 49 days after the first yellow fever vaccination. Receptors originate from a man between 18 and 35 years old who received the YFV17D yellow fever vaccine.

This clonotype was counted between two and nine times. The genes are TRBV9 and TRBJ2-6; 7 bases align to TRBD1. The trim removed 2 bases at V and 2 bases at J, leaving 10 bases unmatched. The CDR3 totals 18 residues. CDR1 and CDR2 (germline): SGDLS, YYNGEE. The CDR3 nucleotides are TGTGCCAGCAGCGTGAACAGGGGCAGGGTCCCTGGGGCCAACGTCCTGACTTTC. Amino acids: CASSVNRGRVPGANVLTF.

This clonotype has more than one count but fewer than ten. V is TRBV6-1 and J is TRBJ2-2, with D maybe TRBD2 (7 bases). The V gene's germline CDR1 is MNHNS and CDR2 SASEGT. The CDR3 sequence is 16 residues long. Trimming left V 6 bases short and J 4 bases short, with 18 bases between. The CDR3 sequence: CASRRPGGGLTGELFF. The CDR3 DNA sequence: TGTGCCAGCAGACGACCAGGCGGGGGCCTCACCGGGGAGCTGTTTTTT.

The sample holds many counts of this clonotype. The rearrangement links TRBV29-1 to TRBJ1-1; 7 bases agree with TRBD1. The J segment lost 4 bases and the V segment lost 5 bases, leaving 4 bases of the junction unmatched. From germline, CDR1 is SQVTM and CDR2 ANQGSEA. This CDR3 is 12 amino acids long. This CDR3 reads CSVRQGGTEAFF. The CDR3 DNA follows: TGCAGCGTTCGACAGGGCGGCACTGAAGCTTTCTTT.

This chain uses TRBV7-3 with TRBJ2-1; D uncertain. Germline CDR1 SGHTA, CDR2 FQGTGA. The CDR3 totals 13 residues. V was trimmed by 1 base and J by 8 bases, leaving 9 bases between them. The CDR3 coding sequence is TGTGCCAGCAGCTTAAGGGCCAGCGATGAGCAGTTCTTC. Its protein is CASSLRASDEQFF.

Only a few counts were recorded for this clonotype. The chain joins TRBV20-1 to TRBJ2-5, with 8 bases lining up with TRBD1. Looked up from germline, CDR1 is DFQATT and CDR2 is SNEGSKA (reference sequence). V shed 5 bases, J shed 5 bases, and the junction held 4 bases outside the gene matches. This CDR3 contains 12 residues. This CDR3 is CSARTGRETQYF. The CDR3 DNA is TGCAGTGCTCGGACAGGGCGGGAGACCCAGTACTTC.

There are a few counts of this clonotype. This chain links TRBV4-1 with TRBJ2-2; possibly TRBD2 for D (5 bases). The germline gives CDR1 MGHRA, CDR2 YSYEKL. Trimming took off 6 bases at V and 7 bases at J, with 6 bases between the two ends. The CDR3 contains 11 residues. The CDR3 loop reads CASRRDGELFF. CDR3 nucleotides: TGCGCCAGCAGACGGGACGGGGAGCTGTTTTTT.

As DNA, the CDR3 is TGTGCCAGCAGCTTCCATGGCGGGAAACCGAGCACAGATACGCAGTATTTT. Its translation: CASSFHGGKPSTDTQYF. The chain recombines TRBV11-2 with TRBJ2-3, with D perhaps matching TRBD2 (6 bases). Trimming pared 3 bases from V and 0 bases from J, leaving 16 bases between. In germline, CDR1 is SGHAT, CDR2 FQNNGV. This CDR3 contains 17 residues.

This clonotype was observed a handful of times. The chain couples TRBV7-2 to TRBJ1-5; 10 nucleotides line up with TRBD1. V shed 5 bases and J 6 bases; nucleotides not matched to a gene: 10. The CDR3 has 16 amino acids. CDR1 and CDR2 (germline): SGHTA, FQGNSA. CDR3: CASSPSGTGVGQPQHF. DNA of the CDR3: TGTGCCAGCAGCCCCTCCGGGACAGGGGTCGGTCAGCCCCAGCATTTT.

Regarding this clonotype: Germline and junction disagree at one end, which may indicate a read error. V and J are TRBV7-9 and TRBJ2-1; D gene unclear. Germline V lookup: CDR1 SEHNR, CDR2 FQNEAQ (reference sequence). This CDR3 has 13 residues. The CDR3, as DNA: TGTGCCAGCAGCTTAGATAGGGTCAATGAGCAGTGCTTC. Its translation is CASSLDRVNEQCF.

The genes are TRBV6-2 or TRBV6-3 and TRBJ2-1; possibly TRBD1 for D (5 bases). The CDR3 length is 19 residues. Germline values: CDR1 MNHEY, CDR2 SVGEGT. Trimming pared 0 bases from V and 5 bases from J, leaving 23 bases between. The CDR3 nucleotides read TGTGCCAGCAGTTACTCGCAGGCAGGGATCTCTCTCAGGAACAATGAGCAGTTCTTC. Protein: CASSYSQAGISLRNNEQFF.

The chain recombines TRBV29-1 with TRBJ2-2; D tentatively fits TRBD1 or TRBD2 (5 bases each). Germline V gene lookup returns CDR1 SQVTM and CDR2 ANQGSEA. Trimming pared 7 bases from V and 4 bases from J, leaving 10 bases between. The CDR3 loop spans 12 amino acids. CDR3 sequence reads: CSAPGPTGELFF. CDR3 DNA: TGCAGCGCCCCGGGACCCACCGGGGAGCTGTTTTTT.

The rearrangement links TRBV5-5 to TRBJ2-1; TRBD2 matches at 9 bases. The germline gives CDR1 SGHKS, CDR2 YYEKEE (reference sequence). The CDR3 is made up of 15 amino acids. With 4 bases clipped from V and 4 bases from J, the junction kept 6 bases outside the gene matches. As DNA, the CDR3 is TGTGCCAGCAGCCGTAGCGGGGGAGAATACAATGAGCAGTTCTTC. This gives the protein CASSRSGGEYNEQFF.

The chain joins TRBV18 to TRBJ2-7, with 7 nucleotides matching TRBD1. Unmatched junction bases numbered 9, after V lost 6 bases and J lost 1 base. Germline V gene data show CDR1 as KGHSH and CDR2 as LQKENI. This CDR3 has 15 residues. The CDR3 sequence: CASSGPGTDSYEQYV. The DNA of the CDR3 is TGTGCCAGCTCGGGCCCCGGGACAGATTCCTACGAGCAGTACGTC.

This sequence joins TRBV29-1 and TRBJ2-3, with D possibly matching TRBD2 (6 bases). Germline loops: CDR1 SQVTM, CDR2 ANQGSEA. The CDR3 extends over 13 amino acids. Trimming pared 3 bases from V and 4 bases from J, leaving 11 bases between. The CDR3 bases are TGCAGCGTTGACAGGGAGGAGGCAGATACGCAGTATTTT. This sequence encodes CSVDREEADTQYF.

This clonotype was counted between two and nine times. This chain uses TRBV13 with TRBJ2-7; 9 nucleotides align to TRBD1. V shed 3 bases and J 4 bases; nucleotides not matched to a gene: 7. This CDR3 is built from 15 residues. Per the germline V gene, CDR1 is PRHDT and CDR2 is FYEKMQ (reference sequence). CDR3 DNA sequence: TGTGCCAGCAGCTTCGGGACAGGGCTTATATACGAGCAGTACTTC. This encodes CASSFGTGLIYEQYF.

This clonotype showed up just a few times. The rearrangement links TRBV12-3 or TRBV12-4 to TRBJ1-5, with 8 bases that match TRBD1. This CDR3 has 12 amino acids. Trimming took 4 bases from V and 9 from J; bases not matched to a gene: 2. The CDR3 region is CASSSGTGPQHF. The CDR3 DNA reads TGTGCCAGCAGTTCCGGGACAGGGCCCCAGCATTTT.

The chain links TRBV4-1 to TRBJ2-7, with 7 bases that match TRBD1. Germline values: CDR1 MGHRA, CDR2 YSYEKL. V shed 4 bases, J shed 1 base, and the junction held 10 bases outside the gene matches. The CDR3 has 16 amino acids. The DNA for the CDR3 is TGCGCCAGCAGCCGGAATGTACAGGGGCTGTCCTACGAGCAGTACTTC. Translated: CASSRNVQGLSYEQYF.

The sample holds a few counts of this clonotype. J is TRBJ2-7 and V is TRBV9, with 9 bases aligning to TRBD1. Trimming cost V 1 base and J 5 bases; bases outside gene matches: 7. The germline V gene has CDR1 SGDLS and CDR2 YYNGEE. The CDR3 runs 15 residues. The CDR3 coding sequence is TGTGCCAGCAGCGTATCCGGGACAGGGTCCCACGAGCAGTACTTC. This translates into CASSVSGTGSHEQYF.

There are a few counts of this clonotype. This chain links TRBV19 with TRBJ2-5; the match to TRBD2 covers 9 bases. V lost 7 bases and J lost 4; bases outside the gene matches: 19. This CDR3 contains 18 residues. CDR1 and CDR2 from the germline V gene are LNHDA and SQIVND (reference sequence). The CDR3 DNA sequence: TGTGCCAGTATTCCCCGGGGGGTGCTAGCGGGGTCCCGAGAGACCCAGTACTTC. Translation gives CASIPRGVLAGSRETQYF. The full variable domain, rest sourced from reference TRBV19 and TRBJ2-5, is DGGITQSPKYLFRKEGQNVTLSCEQNLNHDAMYWYRQDPGQGLRLIYYSQIVNDFQKGDIAEGYSVSREKKESFPLTVTSAQKNPTAFYLCASIPRGVLAGSRETQYFGPGTRLLVL.

The CDR3 DNA reads TGTGCCAGCGGTTCGGAGACCCAGTACTTC. Encoded protein: CASGSETQYF. The V gene is TRBV25-1, the J gene TRBJ2-5; D uncertain. Germline V gene sequence: CDR1 MGHDK, CDR2 SYGVNS. Trimming took off 8 bases at V and 5 bases at J, with 6 bases between the two ends. The CDR3 covers 10 residues.

This clonotype came up a few times. The chain joins TRBV13 to TRBJ1-2; D is unclear. V was clipped by 4 bases and J by 8 bases, with 20 bases between them. The CDR3 totals 15 residues. The V gene's germline CDR1 is PRHDT and CDR2 FYEKMQ (reference sequence). The CDR3 loop reads CASSYDNIKSEGYTF. CDR3 DNA: TGTGCCAGCAGCTACGATAACATAAAATCCGAGGGCTACACCTTC.

J is TRBJ2-7 and V is TRBV19; no clear D gene. Between the trimmed V and J ends, which lost 1 base and 4 bases, there was a span of 2 bases. Germline values: CDR1 LNHDA, CDR2 SQIVND (reference sequence). The CDR3 covers 11 residues. The CDR3 is CASSIGYEQYF. CDR3 in DNA: TGTGCCAGTAGTATAGGGTACGAGCAGTACTTC.

This clonotype was picked up many times. V is TRBV29-1 and J is TRBJ2-1; D is possibly TRBD1 (6 bases). This CDR3 is 12 amino acids long. Per germline, CDR1 SQVTM and CDR2 ANQGSEA. V dropped 0 bases and J dropped 8 bases, with 8 bases sitting between them. CDR3 sequence reads: CSVEDQGHEQFF. The CDR3 nucleotides read TGCAGCGTTGAAGATCAGGGGCATGAGCAGTTCTTC.

This clonotype came up many times. The chain carries TRBV12-3 or TRBV12-4 and TRBJ2-3; 9 nucleotides match TRBD2. The length of the CDR3 is 14 residues. The junction had 2 bases not matched to a gene; V was cut back by 7 bases and J by 0 bases. DNA of the CDR3: TGTGCCAGCATCAGCGGGGGGAGCACAGATACGCAGTATTTT. Protein: CASISGGSTDTQYF.

The chain employs TRBV5-1 and TRBJ1-1, with TRBD1 matching 8 bases. CDR3 size: 16 residues. V lost 3 bases to trimming and J lost 3 bases; unmatched junction nucleotides: 10. Per germline, CDR1 SGHRS and CDR2 YFSETQ. The CDR3 bases are TGCGCCAGCAGCTGGACAGGGACCAACTACTACACTGAAGCTTTCTTT. Residues: CASSWTGTNYYTEAFF.

The V and J genes are TRBV25-1 and TRBJ2-1, with a weak D call TRBD1 (6 bases). The CDR3 is 13 amino acids. Trimming left V 11 bases short and J 7 bases short, with 18 bases between. Germline V CDR1 and CDR2: MGHDK, SYGVNS. This CDR3 is CASRTANVNEQFF. For the CDR3, the DNA is TGTGCCTCCCGGACAGCGAACGTTAATGAGCAGTTCTTC.

Only a few counts were recorded for this clonotype. The chain uses TRBV7-2 and TRBJ1-2; maybe TRBD1 (6 bases). This CDR3 region has 15 residues. Deletions cut 5 bases from V and 4 bases from J, with 17 bases between. CDR1 SGHTA and CDR2 FQGNSA come from the germline V gene. CDR3: CASSTQGGQGYGYTF. In DNA, the CDR3 is TGTGCCAGCAGCACACAGGGAGGTCAGGGCTATGGCTACACCTTC.

This clonotype came up a few times. The chain links TRBV10-3 to TRBJ1-5, with 8 bases identical to TRBD1. Germline V gene data show CDR1 as ENHRY and CDR2 as SYGVKD. There are 15 residues in the CDR3. The trim removed 6 bases at V and 5 bases at J, leaving 9 bases unmatched. The CDR3 is CAIRKQGGPDQPQHF. CDR3 coding DNA: TGTGCCATCAGAAAACAGGGGGGGCCGGATCAGCCCCAGCATTTT.